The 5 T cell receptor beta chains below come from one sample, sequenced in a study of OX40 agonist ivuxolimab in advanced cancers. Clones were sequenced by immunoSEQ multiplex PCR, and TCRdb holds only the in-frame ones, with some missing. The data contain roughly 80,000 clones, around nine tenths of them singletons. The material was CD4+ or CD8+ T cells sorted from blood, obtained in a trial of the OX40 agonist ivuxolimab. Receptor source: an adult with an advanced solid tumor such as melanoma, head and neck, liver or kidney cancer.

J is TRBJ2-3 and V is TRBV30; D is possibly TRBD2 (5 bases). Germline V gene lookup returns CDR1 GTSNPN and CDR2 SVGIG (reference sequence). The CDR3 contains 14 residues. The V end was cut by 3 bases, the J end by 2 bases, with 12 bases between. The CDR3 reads CAWRRAGPTDTQYF. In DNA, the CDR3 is TGTGCCTGGAGACGGGCGGGCCCCACAGATACGCAGTATTTT. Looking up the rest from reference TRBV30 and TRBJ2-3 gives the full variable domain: SQTIHQWPATLVQPVGSPLSLECTVEGTSNPNLYWYRQAAGRGLQLLFYSVGIGQISSEVPQNLSASRPQDRQFILSSKKLLLSDSGFYLCAWRRAGPTDTQYFGPGTRLTVL.

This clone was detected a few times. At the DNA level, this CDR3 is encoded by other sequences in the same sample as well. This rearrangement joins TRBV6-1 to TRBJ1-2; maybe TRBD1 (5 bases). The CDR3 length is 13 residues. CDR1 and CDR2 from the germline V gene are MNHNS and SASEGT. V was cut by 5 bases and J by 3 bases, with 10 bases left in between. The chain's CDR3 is CASSKQDYYGYTF. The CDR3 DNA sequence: TGTGCCAGCAGTAAACAGGACTACTATGGCTACACCTTC.

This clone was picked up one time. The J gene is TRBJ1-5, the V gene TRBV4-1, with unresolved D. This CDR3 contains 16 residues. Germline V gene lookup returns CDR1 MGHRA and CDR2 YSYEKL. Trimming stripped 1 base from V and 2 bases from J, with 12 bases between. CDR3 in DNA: TGCGCCAGCAGCCAAGGGTCAACCCCGGGCAATCAGCCCCAGCATTTT. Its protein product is CASSQGSTPGNQPQHF.

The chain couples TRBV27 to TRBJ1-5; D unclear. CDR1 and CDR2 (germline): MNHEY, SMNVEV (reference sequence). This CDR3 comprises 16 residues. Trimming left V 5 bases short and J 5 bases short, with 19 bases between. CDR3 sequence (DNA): TGTGCCAGCAGTCTTACCGGGCCCCGAATTGATCAGCCCCAGCATTTT. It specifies CASSLTGPRIDQPQHF.

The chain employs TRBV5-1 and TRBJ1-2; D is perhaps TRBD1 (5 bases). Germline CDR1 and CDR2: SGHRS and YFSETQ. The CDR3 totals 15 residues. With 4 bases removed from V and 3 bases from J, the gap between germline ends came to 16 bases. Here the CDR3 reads CASSRDSPQDYGYTF. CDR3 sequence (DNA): TGCGCCAGCAGCCGGGACTCCCCCCAGGACTATGGCTACACCTTC.